The 19 T cell receptor beta chains below were found in one sample sequenced in a study of CD4+ T cells in melanoma. The repertoire was sequenced with immunoSEQ multiplex PCR; TCRdb's copy has only in-frame clones and lacks some. Of about 140,000 clones listed, around 90% are singletons. Source of these receptors: a human donor with melanoma.

The CDR3 sequence: CASSLVGGVETQYF. Here the CDR3 DNA reads TGCGCCAGCAGCTTGGTGGGCGGGGTAGAGACCCAGTACTTC. The chain carries TRBV5-1 and TRBJ2-5; possibly TRBD2 for D (6 bases). The germline V gene has CDR1 SGHRS and CDR2 YFSETQ. The CDR3 covers 14 residues. Trimming removed 0 bases at V and 4 bases at J, with 10 bases between. Filled out from reference TRBV5-1 and TRBJ2-5, the complete variable domain reads KAGVTQTPRYLIKTRGQQVTLSCSPISGHRSVSWYQQTPGQGLQFLFEYFSETQRNKGNFPGRFSGRQFSNSRSEMNVSTLELGDSALYLCASSLVGGVETQYFGPGTRLLVL.

The chain's CDR3 is CASSFAGDSLYF. The CDR3, as DNA: TGTGCCAGCAGCTTCGCAGGGGACTCTCTGTACTTC. The chain has TRBV7-2 and TRBJ2-7, with D perhaps given as TRBD1 or TRBD2 (6 bases each). The ends were cut back, 3 bases at V and 12 bases at J, with 15 bases in the middle. Germline lookup yields CDR1 SGHTA and CDR2 FQGNSA. The CDR3 runs to 12 residues.

CDR3 sequence reads: CASSSGESYNEQFF. CDR3 coding DNA: TGTGCCAGCAGCTCAGGGGAATCCTACAATGAGCAGTTCTTC. The V gene is TRBV11-2, the J gene TRBJ2-1; D is possibly TRBD1 (6 bases). V was clipped by 4 bases and J by 1 base, with 8 bases between them. Germline V gene lookup returns CDR1 SGHAT and CDR2 FQNNGV. The CDR3 is 14 residues long.

The chain employs TRBV7-9 and TRBJ2-7; D gene uncertain. The ends were cut back, 7 bases at V and 4 bases at J, with 17 bases in the middle. The CDR3 is made up of 14 amino acids. Germline CDR1 reads SEHNR; CDR2 reads FQNEAQ (reference sequence). CDR3 in DNA: TGTGCCAGCACCCACCCCAGTGAAGGTTACGAGCAGTACTTC. Its protein is CASTHPSEGYEQYF.

V and J are TRBV4-1 and TRBJ2-6; possibly TRBD1 or TRBD2 for D (5 bases each). Germline values: CDR1 MGHRA, CDR2 YSYEKL. V was clipped by 5 bases and J by 0 bases, with 17 bases between them. The CDR3 is made up of 18 amino acids. The CDR3 reads CASSTHGALNSGANVLTF. CDR3 in DNA: TGCGCCAGCAGCACCCACGGGGCGCTTAACTCTGGGGCCAACGTCCTGACTTTC.

In its sample, this clone was seen a few times. The J gene is TRBJ1-2, the V gene TRBV6-6; 7 bases map to TRBD1. Trimming removed 6 bases from V and 8 bases from J; junction bases left unmatched: 18. Germline CDR1 reads MNHNY; CDR2 reads SVGAGI (reference sequence). CDR3 length equals 16 residues. The CDR3 sequence: CASSDPGTVIALGYTF. DNA of the CDR3: TGTGCCAGCAGCGATCCCGGGACAGTGATCGCGTTGGGCTACACCTTC.

The table lists this clone with many counts. The rearrangement links TRBV6-1 to TRBJ2-5; D could derive from TRBD1 or TRBD2 (6 bases each). The CDR3 runs 13 residues. V lost 8 bases, J lost 1 base, and 11 bases lay in between. Germline-derived CDR1 and CDR2 are MNHNS and SASEGT. The CDR3 DNA follows: TGTGCCAGCTCGCGGGACATCCAAGAGACCCAGTACTTC. This codes for CASSRDIQETQYF.

A single count supports this clone. CDR3 DNA: TGTGCCACCAGCAGAGGAGTCGGGGGGGGCTACGAGCAGTACTTC. Amino acids: CATSRGVGGGYEQYF. The chain employs TRBV15 and TRBJ2-7; 8 bases are shared with TRBD2. The junction had 5 bases not matched to a gene; V was cut back by 1 base and J by 3 bases. The CDR3 has 15 residues. Germline values: CDR1 LNHNV, CDR2 YYDKDF (reference sequence).

The chain is built from TRBV5-1 and TRBJ1-2, with TRBD1 matching 10 bases. CDR3 length: 14 residues. The junction had 6 bases not matched to a gene; V was cut back by 4 bases and J by 6 bases. Germline lookup yields CDR1 SGHRS and CDR2 YFSETQ. The CDR3 DNA reads TGCGCCAGCAGCGAATTGACAGGGGGCGATGGCTACACCTTC. Its protein product is CASSELTGGDGYTF.

The J gene is TRBJ1-2, the V gene TRBV11-2; TRBD1 is a possible D gene (5 bases). The germline CDR1 and CDR2 sequences are SGHAT and FQNNGV. This CDR3 has 14 residues. Trimming cost V 2 bases and J 3 bases, with 10 bases left between them. The CDR3 spells CASSLFRADYGYTF. In DNA, the CDR3 is TGTGCCAGCAGCTTATTCAGGGCGGACTATGGCTACACCTTC.

The chain links TRBV19 to TRBJ1-2; D remains ambiguous. Trimming pared 5 bases from V and 0 bases from J, leaving 7 bases between. This CDR3 has 13 residues. Germline CDR1 is LNHDA and CDR2 is SQIVND (reference sequence). CDR3 nucleotides: TGTGCCAGTAGTGCGGCAGCTAACTATGGCTACACCTTC. This gives the protein CASSAAANYGYTF.

The chain joins TRBV27 to TRBJ2-3; unclear D gene. Germline V gene sequence: CDR1 MNHEY, CDR2 SMNVEV (reference sequence). Trimming stripped 6 bases from V and 1 base from J, with 14 bases between. The CDR3 is made up of 15 amino acids. CDR3 residues: CASRPYFYRTDTQYF. CDR3 DNA sequence: TGTGCCAGCAGGCCTTATTTCTACCGCACAGATACGCAGTATTTT.

This rearrangement joins TRBV5-1 to TRBJ1-2; D may be TRBD1 (6 bases). The ends were cut back, 2 bases at V and 8 bases at J, with 19 bases in the middle. Germline-derived CDR1 and CDR2 are SGHRS and YFSETQ. The CDR3 consists of 15 residues. CDR3 protein: CASSFPEQGFGGYTF. The DNA of the CDR3 is TGCGCCAGCAGCTTTCCCGAACAGGGTTTTGGCGGCTACACCTTC.

The genes are TRBV7-9 and TRBJ1-2; weak D call: TRBD1 (5 bases). The CDR3 contains 13 residues. Trimming pared 5 bases from V and 2 bases from J, leaving 9 bases between. Germline CDR1 SEHNR, CDR2 FQNEAQ (reference sequence). The CDR3 spells CASSLRDNYGYTF. Here the CDR3 DNA reads TGTGCCAGCAGCCTCCGGGACAACTATGGCTACACCTTC. Variable domain in full (rest from reference TRBV7-9 and TRBJ1-2): DTGVSQNPRHKITKRGQNVTFRCDPISEHNRLYWYRQTLGQGPEFLTYFQNEAQLEKSRLLSDRFSAERPKGSFSTLEIQRTEQGDSAMYLCASSLRDNYGYTFGSGTRLTVV.

This chain links TRBV6-6 with TRBJ1-1; maybe TRBD1 (5 bases). Trimming removed 6 bases at V and 0 bases at J, with 11 bases between. CDR1 is MNHNY, CDR2 SVGAGI, per germline (reference sequence). This CDR3 has 14 amino acids. CDR3 amino acids: CASRTTDMNTEAFF. DNA for the CDR3: TGTGCCAGCAGGACCACGGACATGAACACTGAAGCTTTCTTT.

This rearrangement joins TRBV7-9 to TRBJ2-7; no reliable D call. Germline V gene data show CDR1 as SEHNR and CDR2 as FQNEAQ (reference sequence). Trimming removed 4 bases from V and 7 bases from J, with 17 bases in between. CDR3 size: 14 residues. Here the CDR3 reads CASSSSEDLREQYF. CDR3 coding DNA: TGTGCCAGCAGCTCAAGCGAGGATCTACGAGAGCAGTACTTC.

The chain is built from TRBV4-1 and TRBJ2-3; TRBD2 matches 13 bases. The CDR3 sequence is 16 residues long. Looked up from germline, CDR1 is MGHRA and CDR2 is YSYEKL. Trimming at V came to 6 bases and at J to 4 bases, leaving 7 bases not matched to a gene. CDR3 region: CASSLGLAGVADTQYF. The DNA of the CDR3 is TGCGCCAGCAGTCTTGGACTAGCGGGGGTCGCAGATACGCAGTATTTT.

V is TRBV6-6 and J is TRBJ1-1; 7 bases align to TRBD1. Germline V CDR1 and CDR2: MNHNY, SVGAGI (reference sequence). Trimming removed 4 bases from V and 4 bases from J; junction bases left unmatched: 9. The CDR3 totals 15 residues. CDR3 DNA sequence: TGTGCCAGCAGTTTGGACAGGTCGTACGGCACTGAAGCTTTCTTT. Its translation: CASSLDRSYGTEAFF.

The rearrangement uses TRBV2 and TRBJ2-1; D is uncertain. Trimming shortened V by 6 bases and J by 2 bases, and 2 bases separated the two germline ends. The CDR3 is 11 amino acids. The germline CDR1 and CDR2 sequences are SNHLY and FYNNEI. The CDR3 region has the DNA TGTGCCAGCAGGGCCTACAATGAGCAGTTCTTC. This translates into CASRAYNEQFF.